This T cell receptor beta chain stems from a study of cytomegalovirus exposure and HLA in healthy donors. Overall study findings and caveats: Roughly uniform depth of sequencing across donors was assumed in presence/absence analyses. Based on reports, TCR beta sequences accurately predicted HLA-A and HLA-B alleles for most subjects.

In the PCR, 60 Vbeta and 13 Jbeta primers were used. Sequencing used immunoSEQ multiplex PCR; TCRdb keeps in-frame clones, though not all of them. Here the sample spans 60,000 to 70,000 clones, about four fifths being singletons. For this clone: Antigen specificity is unknown.

The TCR comes from a woman aged 30 to 39 in good health and CMV-seronegative. The specimen was PBMCs.

The DNA for the CDR3 is TGTGCCTGGAATGACTATCTGGATCAGCCCCAGCATTTT. Translated, it gives CAWNDYLDQPQHF. The J gene is TRBJ1-5, the V gene TRBV30, with D unclear. CDR3 size: 13 residues. Germline V lookup: CDR1 GTSNPN, CDR2 SVGIG (reference sequence). Trimming shortened V by 4 bases and J by 5 bases, and 12 bases separated the two germline ends.